The present entry profiles one T cell receptor (beta chain) with its context. As yet, its antigen is unknown. The sample comes from a study of T cells in Graves' hyperthyroidism and ophthalmopathy. The study, taken as a whole, reports: Ophthalmopathy and stable hyperthyroidism were told apart by a 13 V-J model. Most expanded thyroid clonotypes above 0.001 recurred in blood.

PBMCs were collected from an approximately 10 ml volume of fresh peripheral blood. Germline CDR1 is DFQATT and CDR2 is SNEGSKA (reference sequence). The CDR3 is 13 residues long. J lost 7 bases, V lost 5 bases, and 8 bases had no gene match. Amplification of TCR beta CDR3 regions used RNA as the template. The HTBI primer set served for first-round RT-PCR of the TCR CDR3. TCRdb reprocessed the multiplex PCR reads with MiXCR, giving one entry per CDR3 protein. The sample lists fewer than 350,000 distinct CDR3 sequences; about a sixth were seen once. The sequence was collected from a woman aged 40 to 49 with Graves' ophthalmopathy. The specimen was blood. V usage is TRBV20-1 and J usage is TRBJ1-1, with 9 bases fitting TRBD1. The CDR3 DNA is TGCAGTGCTTACACAGGGGGCTCAGTTGAAGCTTTCTTT. Translation: CSAYTGGSVEAFF.